The clone carrying this T cell receptor (beta chain) was seen a few times. This may be a read error: a much more frequent sequence differs by one nucleotide. The CDR3 length is 13 residues. Three rounds of nested PCR, following a modified ARM-PCR protocol, produced the TCRbeta library. MiXCR, run by TCRdb on the multiplex PCR reads, gives a single entry per CDR3 protein. Altogether tens of thousands of distinct CDR3 sequences are present, 76% being singletons, with the ten largest covering less than 50%. The template was RNA from unsorted bulk tissue. This non-tumor lung sample came from over 3 cm beyond the tumor edge. The source of the sample is a study of tumor and adjacent non-tumor tissue in lung cancer.

The specimen sequenced was distant non-tumor lung tissue. This clonotype was sampled from a man between 65 and 79 years old with non-small cell lung cancer. V is TRBV12-3 or TRBV12-4 and J is TRBJ2-2; the D is unclear. Here the CDR3 reads CTSSYVRTGELFF. Here the CDR3 DNA reads TGTACCAGCAGTTATGTAAGAACCGGGGAGCTGTTTTTT.